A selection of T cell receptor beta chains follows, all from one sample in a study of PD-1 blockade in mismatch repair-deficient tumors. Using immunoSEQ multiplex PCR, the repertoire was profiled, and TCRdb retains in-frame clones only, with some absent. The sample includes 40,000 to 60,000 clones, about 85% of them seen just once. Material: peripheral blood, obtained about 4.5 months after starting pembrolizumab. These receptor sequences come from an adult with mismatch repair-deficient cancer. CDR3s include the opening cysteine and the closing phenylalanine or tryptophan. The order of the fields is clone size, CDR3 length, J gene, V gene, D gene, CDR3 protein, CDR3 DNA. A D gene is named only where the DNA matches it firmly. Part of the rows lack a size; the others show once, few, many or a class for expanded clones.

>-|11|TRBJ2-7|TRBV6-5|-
CASRDSYEQYF
TGTGCCAGCAGGGACAGCTACGAGCAGTACTTC
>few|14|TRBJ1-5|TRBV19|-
CASLPGPDNQPQHF
TGTGCCAGTCTCCCGGGACCGGACAATCAGCCCCAGCATTTT
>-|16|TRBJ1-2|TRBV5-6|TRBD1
CASSPPGQGPTYGYTF
TGTGCCAGCAGCCCTCCGGGACAGGGGCCCACTTATGGCTACACCTTC
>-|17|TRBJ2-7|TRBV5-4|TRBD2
CASSIMTSGTSSYEQYF
TGTGCCAGCAGCATAATGACTAGCGGGACGAGCTCCTACGAGCAGTACTTC
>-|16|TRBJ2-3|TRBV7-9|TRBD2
CASSRASGSGADTQYF
TGTGCCAGCAGCCGGGCTAGCGGGAGCGGGGCAGATACGCAGTATTTT
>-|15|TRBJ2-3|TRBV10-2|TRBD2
CASSELSGSKDTQYF
TGCGCCAGCAGTGAACTTAGCGGGAGTAAGGATACGCAGTATTTT
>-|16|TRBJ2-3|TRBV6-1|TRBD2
CASSEILAGGWDTQYF
TGTGCCAGCAGTGAAATTCTAGCGGGAGGGTGGGATACGCAGTATTTT
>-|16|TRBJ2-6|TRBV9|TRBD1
CASSRDRGSGANVLTF
TGTGCCAGCAGCCGGGACAGAGGCTCTGGGGCCAACGTCCTGACTTTC
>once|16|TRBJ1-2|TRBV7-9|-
CASSWMVGEGGYGYTF
TGTGCCAGCAGCTGGATGGTCGGGGAAGGAGGCTATGGCTACACCTTC
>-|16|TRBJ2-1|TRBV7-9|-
CASSPLFGLVLNEQFF
TGTGCCAGCAGCCCTCTTTTTGGGCTGGTACTTAATGAGCAGTTCTTC
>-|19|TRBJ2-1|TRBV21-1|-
CASPPTSGYSVSSYNEQFF
TGTGCCAGCCCCCCGACTAGCGGTTACTCGGTGAGCTCCTACAATGAGCAGTTCTTC
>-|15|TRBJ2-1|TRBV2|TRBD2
CASSLSGRADNEQFF
TGTGCCAGCAGTCTTAGCGGGAGGGCGGACAATGAGCAGTTCTTC
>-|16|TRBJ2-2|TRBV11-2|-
CASSLVRVTDTGELFF
TGTGCCAGCAGCTTAGTCAGGGTTACGGACACCGGGGAGCTGTTTTTT
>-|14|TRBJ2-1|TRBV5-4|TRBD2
CASSSGTSGGGGFF
TGTGCCAGCAGTTCCGGGACTAGCGGGGGCGGGGGGTTCTTC
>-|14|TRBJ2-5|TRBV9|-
CASSVGRKGETQYF
TGTGCCAGCAGCGTAGGGAGGAAGGGGGAGACCCAGTACTTC
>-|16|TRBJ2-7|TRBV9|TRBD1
CASSASRTGFLDEQYF
TGTGCCAGCAGCGCCTCCAGGACAGGGTTTTTGGACGAGCAGTACTTC
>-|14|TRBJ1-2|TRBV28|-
CASSPGGRVYGYTF
TGTGCCAGCAGTCCCGGGGGACGGGTCTATGGCTACACCTTC
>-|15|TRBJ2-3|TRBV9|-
CASSVDRRSTDTQYF
TGTGCCAGCAGCGTAGATCGCAGGTCCACAGATACGCAGTATTTT
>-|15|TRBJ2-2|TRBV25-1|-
CASSEPRVNTGELFF
TGTGCCAGCAGTGAGCCCAGGGTGAACACCGGGGAGCTGTTTTTT